The 4 T cell receptor beta chains below were found in one sample sequenced in a study of a mutant IDH1 vaccine in newly diagnosed glioma. The time point is: week 23, last vaccination. Every vaccination contained 300 ug of the mutant IDH1 20-mer peptide and was paired with topical imiquimod. Clones were read by immunoSEQ multiplex PCR, and TCRdb kept only the in-frame ones, dropping some. Here the sample spans roughly 60,000 clones, roughly 81% being singletons. Antigens of these TCRs are unknown. The sample was PBMCs, taken from a glioma patient whose treatment included an IDH1 peptide vaccine. These receptors originate from a young man with glioma.

The V gene is TRBV15, the J gene TRBJ2-3; D might be TRBD2 (5 bases). V was clipped by 0 bases and J by 2 bases, with 9 bases between them. The CDR3 totals 15 residues. Germline V gene lookup returns CDR1 LNHNV and CDR2 YYDKDF (reference sequence). CDR3 residues: CATSRDPAATDTQYF. CDR3 DNA: TGTGCCACCAGCAGAGATCCAGCGGCCACAGATACGCAGTATTTT.

V and J are TRBV29-1 and TRBJ2-3; D call uncertain. Trimming took 2 bases from V and 3 from J, leaving 9 bases between them. CDR3 length equals 13 residues. CDR1 is SQVTM and CDR2 is ANQGSEA in the germline V gene. The CDR3 here is CSVETRLTDTQYF. The CDR3 nucleotides are TGCAGCGTTGAAACGCGGCTTACAGATACGCAGTATTTT.

This clone has just one count. V is TRBV5-1 and J is TRBJ2-5; D not certain. Germline CDR1 and CDR2: SGHRS and YFSETQ. Trimming stripped 4 bases from V and 1 base from J, with 5 bases between. This CDR3 is built from 12 residues. CDR3 nucleotides: TGCGCCAGCAGCATCTCCCAAGAGACCCAGTACTTC. Protein product: CASSISQETQYF.

The chain carries TRBV28 and TRBJ1-5, with 8 bases fitting TRBD1. The CDR3 totals 18 residues. The J segment lost 1 base and the V segment lost 2 bases, leaving 10 bases of the junction unmatched. The germline gives CDR1 MDHEN, CDR2 SYDVKM. The CDR3 here is CASSLGLGQGYSNQPQHF. CDR3 coding DNA: TGTGCCAGCAGTTTAGGGTTAGGACAGGGTTACAGCAATCAGCCCCAGCATTTT.